This record looks at one T cell receptor beta chain sequence and its context. What it binds is unknown. This sample stems from a study of cytomegalovirus exposure and HLA in healthy donors. PCR amplification relied on 60 Vbeta primers (plus 13 Jbeta primers). Method: immunoSEQ multiplex PCR; TCRdb's copy keeps in-frame clones and lacks some. Its listing shows some 180,000 clones. Study-wide findings and caveats: In an earlier analysis, in approximately 630 donors, most V segments appeared productive either ~87% or ~30% of the time.

The sequencing sample was made of PBMCs. This TCR came from a man aged 30 to 39 in good health and CMV-seronegative.

The CDR3 DNA is TGCGCCAGCAGTGAGTTTACTTTCCAAGAGACCCAGTACTTC. Protein product: CASSEFTFQETQYF. The chain employs TRBV10-1 and TRBJ2-5; D unclear. Trimming left V 1 base short and J 1 base short, with 7 bases between. Looked up from germline, CDR1 is WNHNN and CDR2 is SYGVQD (reference sequence). CDR3 length equals 14 residues.